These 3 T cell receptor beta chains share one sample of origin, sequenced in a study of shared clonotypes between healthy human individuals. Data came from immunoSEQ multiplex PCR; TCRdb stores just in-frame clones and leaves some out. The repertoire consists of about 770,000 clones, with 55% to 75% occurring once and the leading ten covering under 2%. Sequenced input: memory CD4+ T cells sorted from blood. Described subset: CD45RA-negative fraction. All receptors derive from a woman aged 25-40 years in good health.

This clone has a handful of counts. The CDR3 here is CASSSIRGGSQPQHF. In DNA, the CDR3 is TGTGCCAGCAGTTCTATCAGGGGTGGTAGTCAGCCCCAGCATTTT. The chain links TRBV27 to TRBJ1-5; D might be TRBD1 (6 bases). The V and J ends lost 4 bases and 6 bases respectively, with 16 bases between them. The CDR3 has 15 amino acids. Germline V CDR1 and CDR2: MNHEY, SMNVEV (reference sequence).

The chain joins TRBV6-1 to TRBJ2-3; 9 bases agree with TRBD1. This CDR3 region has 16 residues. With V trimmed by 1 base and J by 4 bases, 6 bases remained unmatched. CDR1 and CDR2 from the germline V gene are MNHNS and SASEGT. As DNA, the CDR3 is TGTGCCAGCAGTGAAGGCTTGGGACAGGGCCCAGATACGCAGTATTTT. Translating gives CASSEGLGQGPDTQYF.

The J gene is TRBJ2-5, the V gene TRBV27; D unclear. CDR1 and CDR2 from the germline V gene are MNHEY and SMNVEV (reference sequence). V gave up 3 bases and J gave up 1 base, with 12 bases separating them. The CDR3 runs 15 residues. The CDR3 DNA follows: TGTGCCAGCAGTTTGGGCGCCTACCCCCAAGAGACCCAGTACTTC. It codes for CASSLGAYPQETQYF.